These T cell receptor beta chains were read from a single sample in a study of siplizumab effects on memory and regulatory T cells. Only in-frame clones appear in the TCRdb table, and some are missing; sequencing was by immunoSEQ multiplex PCR. The sample records approximately 120,000 clones, about 90% being singletons. Sequences were obtained from Tregs sorted from blood. The receptors here all came from a human donor in good health. The CDR3 runs from the conserved cysteine through the conserved F or W. The order of the fields is V gene, D gene, clone size, J gene, CDR3 protein, CDR3 DNA. The D gene is left open where the match is weak. Clone size is given for some rows only: seen once, a few or many times, or a class if the clone is expanded.

TRBV5-1	TRBD1	-	TRBJ2-7	CASSSSRQGSNEQYF	TGCGCCAGCAGCTCATCAAGACAGGGCTCCAACGAGCAGTACTTC
TRBV6-6	TRBD1	once	TRBJ1-3	CASSYSDRGPGNTIYF	TGTGCCAGCAGTTACTCCGACAGGGGGCCTGGAAACACCATATATTTT
TRBV30	-	-	TRBJ1-4	CAWSGGGRGTPGKLFF	TGTGCCTGGAGTGGGGGCGGGCGGGGAACCCCGGGGAAACTGTTTTTT
TRBV7-2	-	-	TRBJ1-1	CASSLARGVEAFF	TGTGCCAGCAGCTTAGCCAGGGGCGTTGAAGCTTTCTTT
TRBV14	-	-	TRBJ2-3	CASSQDLLPDTQYF	TGTGCCAGCAGCCAAGATCTATTGCCAGATACGCAGTATTTT
TRBV7-9	-	-	TRBJ1-2	CASSTAGWMVMGYGYTF	TGTGCCAGCAGCACCGCGGGGTGGATGGTAATGGGGTATGGCTACACCTTC
TRBV5-6	-	-	TRBJ2-5	CASYSRNGETQYF	TGTGCCAGCTATTCTCGGAATGGAGAGACCCAGTACTTC
TRBV6-6	-	-	TRBJ1-1	CASATGNTEAFF	TGTGCCAGCGCCACTGGGAACACTGAAGCTTTCTTT
TRBV11-3	-	-	TRBJ2-7	CASSLGGHEQYF	TGTGCCAGCAGCTTAGGGGGCCACGAGCAGTACTTC
TRBV19	-	-	TRBJ2-7	CASSVQISYEQYF	TGTGCCAGTAGTGTACAGATCTCCTACGAGCAGTACTTC
TRBV25-1	-	-	TRBJ1-3	CASSRQGNSGNTIYF	TGTGCCAGCAGTCGGCAGGGGAACTCTGGAAACACCATATATTTT
TRBV6-6	-	-	TRBJ2-2	CASSYGGPNTGELFF	TGTGCCAGCAGTTATGGGGGGCCGAACACCGGGGAGCTGTTTTTT
TRBV11-3	-	-	TRBJ1-1	CASRARPGTEAFF	TGTGCCAGCAGGGCCCGGCCTGGCACTGAAGCTTTCTTT
TRBV7-6	-	-	TRBJ1-1	CASSLVGDTEAFF	TGTGCCAGCAGCTTAGTAGGGGACACTGAAGCTTTCTTT
TRBV9	-	-	TRBJ1-1	CASSADWGEAFF	TGTGCCAGCAGCGCCGATTGGGGTGAAGCTTTCTTT
TRBV18	TRBD1	-	TRBJ2-1	CASSRPGTGRVYNEQFF	TGTGCCAGCTCACGTCCCGGGACAGGGAGGGTCTACAATGAGCAGTTCTTC
TRBV21-1	-	once	TRBJ2-2	CASSKGSKRPNTGELFF	TGTGCCAGCAGCAAAGGAAGCAAGCGGCCGAACACCGGGGAGCTGTTTTTT
TRBV18	-	once	TRBJ2-1	CASSPQSHSQAYNEQFF	TGTGCCAGCTCACCACAGTCGCACTCCCAGGCCTACAATGAGCAGTTCTTC
TRBV7-9	-	-	TRBJ1-2	CASRPRASGYGYTF	TGTGCCAGCAGACCCAGGGCGTCCGGCTATGGCTACACCTTC
TRBV6-5	TRBD2	-	TRBJ2-7	CASSFSIAGDKVEQYF	TGTGCCAGCAGTTTCAGCATAGCGGGAGATAAGGTCGAGCAGTACTTC
TRBV7-2	TRBD2	-	TRBJ2-7	CASSLGGRGEEQYF	TGTGCCAGCAGCTTAGGCGGGAGGGGGGAAGAGCAGTACTTC
TRBV28	-	-	TRBJ1-5	CASSNRARSSQHF	TGTGCCAGCAGCAACAGGGCGAGGTCATCCCAGCATTTT
TRBV5-5	-	-	TRBJ2-5	CASSLAETQYF	TGTGCCAGCAGCTTGGCAGAGACCCAGTACTTC
TRBV5-4	-	-	TRBJ2-7	CASSLGGRTPGEQYF	TGTGCCAGCAGCTTGGGAGGCAGAACCCCGGGGGAGCAGTACTTC
TRBV10-3	-	-	TRBJ1-1	CARRRGIDTEAFF	TGTGCCAGGAGGAGAGGGATTGACACTGAAGCTTTCTTT
TRBV5-4	-	-	TRBJ1-1	CASSFPWTEAFF	TGTGCCAGCAGCTTCCCCTGGACTGAAGCTTTCTTT
TRBV6-6	-	-	TRBJ2-4	CASRTLKNIQYF	TGTGCCAGCAGGACACTCAAAAACATTCAGTACTTC
TRBV6-6	-	-	TRBJ2-1	CASRLPLVGNEQFF	TGTGCCAGCAGACTCCCGCTGGTGGGCAATGAGCAGTTCTTC
TRBV10-3	TRBD2	-	TRBJ2-2	CAITPSSSGREGGELFF	TGTGCCATCACCCCCTCCTCTAGCGGGAGAGAGGGCGGGGAGCTGTTTTTT
TRBV6-6	-	-	TRBJ1-4	CASRHFGEKLFF	TGTGCCAGCAGACATTTCGGGGAAAAACTGTTTTTT
TRBV2	TRBD1	-	TRBJ2-5	CATNDRDVTQYF	TGTGCCACCAACGACAGGGATGTGACCCAGTACTTC
TRBV19	TRBD1	-	TRBJ2-7	CASSITGQTYEQYF	TGTGCCAGTAGTATTACGGGACAGACTTACGAGCAGTACTTC
TRBV27	TRBD1	once	TRBJ1-2	CASSGGTGHNYGYTF	TGTGCCAGCAGTGGCGGGACAGGCCATAACTATGGCTACACCTTC
TRBV18	-	-	TRBJ1-2	CASSPITATYGYTF	TGTGCCAGCTCACCAATAACAGCCACCTATGGCTACACCTTC
TRBV6-1	TRBD2	-	TRBJ2-1	CASSEGRGGVADEQFF	TGTGCCAGCAGTGAGGGCCGCGGGGGGGTGGCGGATGAGCAGTTCTTC
TRBV11-1	-	-	TRBJ2-7	CASSLVGTETEQYF	TGTGCCAGCAGCTTAGTCGGGACGGAAACTGAGCAGTACTTC